This T cell receptor beta chain was sequenced in a study of T cell repertoires in cytomegalovirus infection. This clonotype was seen many times. Germline V gene lookup returns CDR1 SGHTA and CDR2 FQGNSA. The CDR3 covers 14 residues. V gave up 1 base and J gave up 2 bases, with 7 bases separating them. Each CDR3 protein is one row after TCRdb ran MiXCR on the reads. This sample has about 260,000 distinct CDR3 sequences; roughly 15% occur once, and the top ten carry around 8.7%. Material for sequencing was PBMCs. The TCR originated in a human donor in good health (CMV status not recorded). Some clones in this sample may be carry-over from other donors' samples. The genes are TRBV7-2 and TRBJ2-3; D not certain. Here the CDR3 reads CASSLGLNTDTQYF. CDR3 in DNA: TGTGCCAGCAGCTTAGGCTTAAACACAGATACGCAGTATTTT.